This T cell receptor beta chain was captured in a study of blood T cell repertoires in COVID-19. Study as a whole: Sources were T cells, B-cell-depleted T cells, or PBMCs; the material itself was cDNA or gDNA.

CDR3 length: 17 residues. Original processing notes: Reference gene primer amplification gave nucleated cell count estimates. The repertoire was sequenced with immunoSEQ multiplex PCR; TCRdb's copy has only in-frame clones and lacks some. V, J and clone size are taken as reported in that table, and D and trimming were inferred from the DNA itself. Of a few hundred thousand clones listed, more than 80% are singletons. Those enrolled, adults aged roughly 18 to 89 years, came from about two dozen US areas. The sequence derives from a man aged 30 to 39 who had recovered from COVID-19. This chain connects TRBV21-1 to TRBJ1-2; TRBD1, the D gene given by the table, was not confirmed from the DNA. TRBV21-1 is a known pseudogene. The sequenced sample was PBMCs or T cells enriched from blood (not recorded which). DNA of the CDR3: TGTGCCACCCCTAAGGTCCTCCTCCACAGGACTAACTATGGCTACACCTTC. Residues: CATPKVLLHRTNYGYTF.